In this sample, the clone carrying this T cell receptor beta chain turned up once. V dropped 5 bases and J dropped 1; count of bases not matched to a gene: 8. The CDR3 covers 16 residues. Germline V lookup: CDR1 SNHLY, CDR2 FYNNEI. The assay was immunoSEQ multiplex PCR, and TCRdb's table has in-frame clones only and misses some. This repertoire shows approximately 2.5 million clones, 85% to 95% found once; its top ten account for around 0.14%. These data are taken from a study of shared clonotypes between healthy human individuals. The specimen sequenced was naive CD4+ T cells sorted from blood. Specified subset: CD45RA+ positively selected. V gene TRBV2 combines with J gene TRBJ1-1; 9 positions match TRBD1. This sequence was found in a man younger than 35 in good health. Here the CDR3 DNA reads TGTGCCAGCAGTAGACAGGGGGATCTTAGGAACACTGAAGCTTTCTTT. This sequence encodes CASSRQGDLRNTEAFF.